This paragraph covers one T cell receptor beta chain sequence. The specificity of this receptor is unknown. No base-level quality is on record; no much larger clone is a single base apart. The junction shows trimming of 2 bases on V and 4 bases on J, plus 15 bases between the germline ends. The CDR3 starts with the cysteine, ends with the phenylalanine, and has 16 residues. Only the CDR3 region is kept as DNA, spanning 48 bases read in frame from base 1. CDR1 and CDR2 were assigned from the germline V gene as SGHTA and FQGNSA. This sample is drawn from a study of blood T cell repertoires in COVID-19 (dated by TCRdb to 2018 to 2021). In the study overall: Collaborator samples came from the United States, Italy and Spain and covered acute and convalescent phases of COVID-19. The repertoires were released in a freely available public database meant as a resource for research on the immune response to SARS-CoV-2. The sample metadata nearly always contained a de-identified subject ID, COVID-19 status, age in years and sex. The samples were drawn from the first 160 participants of the ongoing ImmuneRACE study and from 1,254 subjects provided by 6 global collaborators. Deeply sampled blood TCRbeta repertoires from subjects exposed to, actively infected with, or recovered from COVID-19 were included in the dataset. Where available, HLA class I and class II types were obtained from metadata supplied by the sample provider rather than from assay-based typing. The prospective study material was composed of cDNA or gDNA derived from T cells, B-cell-depleted T cells, or PBMCs. Results and caveats for the whole study, not just this receptor: The quantity of clinical and demographic metadata differed by source and by participant and was supplied without curation.

One collaborating source in Seattle enrolled patients during active infection and followed them longitudinally through the course of disease. Each collaborating institution followed its own protocols to collect whole blood in K2EDTA tubes. For TCRbeta analysis, collaborators shipped samples as frozen whole blood, isolated PBMCs, or DNA extracted from either of those sample types. The immunoSEQ Assay, a bias-controlled multiplex PCR, was used to amplify TCRbeta CDR3 regions from genomic DNA. Per the original workflow: Nucleated cell counts per sample were estimated from amplification of reference gene primers within the assay. To quantify the absolute abundance of each unique TCRbeta CDR3 rearrangement, sequence reads were collapsed and filtered. For each sample, productive Simpson clonality was calculated as the square root of Simpson's diversity index across productive rearrangements. In its TCRdb copy, this immuneACCESS table keeps in-frame sequences only and misses some clones. Where compared with another copy, unresolved V genes explain less than half of these, and the others have no known cause. V and J calls and clone size are given by that table; D and trimming were obtained from the DNA. This sample holds just over 350,000 clones; less than 90% were observed only once. Under 8.5% of the sample is taken by the ten largest.

This sequence was found in an older woman with COVID-19, enrolled during active disease. The specimen sequenced was peripheral blood. The rearranged chain carries TRBV7-2 and TRBJ1-5, and possibly TRBD1, on 5 matching bases. The DNA sequence is as follows: TGTGCCAGCAGCTTACGCTCAGGGTTCGAAAATCAGCCCCAGCATTTT. Its amino acids are CASSLRSGFENQPQHF.